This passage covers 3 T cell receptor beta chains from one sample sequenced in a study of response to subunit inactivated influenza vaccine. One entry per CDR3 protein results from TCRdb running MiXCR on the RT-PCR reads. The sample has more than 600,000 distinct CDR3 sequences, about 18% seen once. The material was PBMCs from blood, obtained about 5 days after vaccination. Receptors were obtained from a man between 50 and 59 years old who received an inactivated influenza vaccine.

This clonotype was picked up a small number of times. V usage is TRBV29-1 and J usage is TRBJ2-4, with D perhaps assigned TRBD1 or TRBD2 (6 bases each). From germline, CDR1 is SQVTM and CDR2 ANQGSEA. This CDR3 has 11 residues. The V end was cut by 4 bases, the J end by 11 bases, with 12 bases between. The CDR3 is CSVVRGGLQYF. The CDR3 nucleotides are TGCAGCGTTGTCAGGGGAGGCCTTCAGTACTTC.

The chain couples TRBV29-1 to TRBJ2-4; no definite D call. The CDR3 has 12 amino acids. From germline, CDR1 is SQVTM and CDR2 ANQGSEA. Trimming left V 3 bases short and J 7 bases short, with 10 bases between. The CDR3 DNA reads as TGCAGCGTTGAGGGTGACTTCAACATTCAGTACTTC. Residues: CSVEGDFNIQYF.

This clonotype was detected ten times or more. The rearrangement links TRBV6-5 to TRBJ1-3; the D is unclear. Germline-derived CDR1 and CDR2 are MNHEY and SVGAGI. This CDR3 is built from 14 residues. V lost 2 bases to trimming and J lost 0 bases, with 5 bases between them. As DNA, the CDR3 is TGTGCCAGCAGTTACGGCGGCTCTGGAAACACCATATATTTT. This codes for CASSYGGSGNTIYF.